Following are 13 T cell receptor beta chains from one sample sequenced in a study of T cells after yellow fever vaccination. Using its own MiXCR run on the 5' RACE reads, TCRdb lists one record per CDR3 protein. The table has 250,000 to 400,000 distinct CDR3 sequences, roughly 4.3% seen once. The specimen was PBMCs, collected 5 days after the yellow fever booster vaccination. The receptors shown here come from a young man who received the YFV17D yellow fever vaccine.

V gene TRBV21-1 combines with J gene TRBJ2-3. TRBV21-1 constitutes a pseudogene. The CDR3 runs 12 residues. CDR3 nucleotides: TGTGCCAGCAGCCCTAGTCCAGATACGCAGTATTTT. Encoded protein: CASSPSPDTQYF.

This clonotype was recorded a few times. This chain joins TRBV7-2 and TRBJ2-5, with D perhaps TRBD1 (6 bases). Looked up from germline, CDR1 is SGHTA and CDR2 is FQGNSA. The V end was cut by 4 bases, the J end by 2 bases, with 11 bases between. This CDR3 comprises 14 residues. CDR3 DNA sequence: TGTGCCAGCAGCTGGCCGGGACAACAAGAGACCCAGTACTTC. This encodes CASSWPGQQETQYF.

The chain employs TRBV7-2 and TRBJ2-5; D unclear. Germline CDR1 reads SGHTA; CDR2 reads FQGNSA. The CDR3 sequence is 14 residues long. Trimming took off 2 bases at V and 0 bases at J, with 7 bases between the two ends. The CDR3: CASSLLGYQETQYF. The CDR3 DNA reads TGTGCCAGCAGCTTACTGGGGTACCAAGAGACCCAGTACTTC. The full variable domain, rest sourced from reference TRBV7-2 and TRBJ2-5, is GAGVSQSPSNKVTEKGKDVELRCDPISGHTALYWYRQSLGQGLEFLIYFQGNSAPDKSGLPSDRFSAERTGGSVSTLTIQRTQQEDSAVYLCASSLLGYQETQYFGPGTRLLVL.

Only a few counts were recorded for this clonotype. V is TRBV7-8 and J is TRBJ1-5, with D hard to call. This CDR3 region has 16 residues. The germline CDR1 and CDR2 sequences are SGHVS and FQNEAQ. V lost 0 bases and J lost 0, with 9 bases in between. Written as DNA, the CDR3 is TGTGCCAGCAGCTTAGCGGGAGCCCATAGCAATCAGCCCCAGCATTTT. Protein: CASSLAGAHSNQPQHF. Together with reference TRBV7-8 and TRBJ1-5, the CDR3 gives the full variable domain: GAGVSQSPRYKVAKRGQDVALRCDPISGHVSLFWYQQALGQGPEFLTYFQNEAQLDKSGLPSDRFFAERPEGSVSTLKIQRTQQEDSAVYLCASSLAGAHSNQPQHFGDGTRLSIL.

This clonotype was observed a few times. The chain joins TRBV11-2 to TRBJ1-1; 8 bases are a match to TRBD1. The CDR3 loop spans 14 amino acids. After removal of 3 bases from V and 4 bases from J, the junction contained 4 bases not matched to a gene. From germline, CDR1 is SGHAT and CDR2 FQNNGV. CDR3 residues: CASSFQQGVTEAFF. In DNA, the CDR3 is TGTGCCAGCAGCTTCCAACAGGGGGTCACTGAAGCTTTCTTT.

This clonotype was picked up many times. The chain employs TRBV4-2 and TRBJ1-5, with 8 bases lining up with TRBD1. The germline gives CDR1 LGHNA, CDR2 YNFKEQ. The CDR3 is made up of 17 amino acids. Trimming took 0 bases from V and 6 from J; bases not matched to a gene: 10. This chain's CDR3 is CASSQEVGRGPAQPQHF. Here the CDR3 DNA reads TGTGCCAGCAGCCAAGAAGTTGGCAGGGGGCCGGCTCAGCCCCAGCATTTT.

This clonotype occurred a few times. The CDR3 bases are TGCAGTGCTAGTAGACCGACTAGCGGGGCACTAAATGAGCAGTTCTTC. Translation gives CSASRPTSGALNEQFF. J is TRBJ2-1 and V is TRBV20-1; the match to TRBD2 covers 11 bases. The trim removed 3 bases at V and 7 bases at J, leaving 11 bases unmatched. Per the germline V gene, CDR1 is DFQATT and CDR2 is SNEGSKA (reference sequence). The CDR3 length is 16 residues.

V gene TRBV12-3 or TRBV12-4 combines with J gene TRBJ1-2, with D unclear. This CDR3 comprises 14 residues. The V end was cut by 1 base, the J end by 4 bases, with 10 bases between. In DNA form, the CDR3 reads TGTGCCAGCAGTTTAGGGGTGTTGGTCTATGGCTACACCTTC. Protein: CASSLGVLVYGYTF.

This clonotype was seen many times. This chain joins TRBV2 and TRBJ2-1; no clear D. Between the trimmed V and J ends, which lost 6 bases and 0 bases, there was a span of 6 bases. The CDR3 totals 13 residues. Per the germline V gene, CDR1 is SNHLY and CDR2 is FYNNEI. CDR3 sequence (DNA): TGTGCCAGCAGGGGCGACTCCTACAATGAGCAGTTCTTC. It encodes CASRGDSYNEQFF.

This clonotype was found many times. V is TRBV5-1 and J is TRBJ1-1; perhaps TRBD1 as D (5 bases). Germline V gene sequence: CDR1 SGHRS, CDR2 YFSETQ. This CDR3 spans 15 amino acids. V lost 4 bases and J lost 1, with 14 bases in between. The CDR3 region is CASSLGGAGNTEAFF. The CDR3 nucleotides are TGCGCCAGCAGCCTGGGAGGGGCGGGGAACACTGAAGCTTTCTTT.

This chain joins TRBV7-2 and TRBJ2-2; maybe TRBD2 (6 bases). The germline CDR1 and CDR2 sequences are SGHTA and FQGNSA. There are 16 residues in the CDR3. Trimming removed 5 bases at V and 0 bases at J, with 13 bases between. CDR3 bases: TGTGCCAGCAGCGCCCAAGGGACTTCGAACACCGGGGAGCTGTTTTTT. It codes for CASSAQGTSNTGELFF.

This clonotype has more than one count but fewer than ten. The chain employs TRBV10-3 and TRBJ2-2; possible D gene TRBD2, 6 bases. V was clipped by 1 base and J by 3 bases, with 6 bases between them. The V gene's germline CDR1 is ENHRY and CDR2 SYGVKD. The CDR3 sequence is 14 residues long. The CDR3 bases are TGTGCCATCAGTGAGTGGGACTACACCGGGGAGCTGTTTTTT. Its translation: CAISEWDYTGELFF.

This clonotype was found a few times. The chain employs TRBV6-6 and TRBJ2-2; TRBD2 matches 7 bases. The CDR3 totals 13 residues. The J segment lost 6 bases and the V segment lost 10 bases, leaving 8 bases of the junction unmatched. Germline V gene data show CDR1 as MNHNY and CDR2 as SVGAGI (reference sequence). CDR3 in amino acids: CATTTSSAGELFF. The CDR3 DNA sequence: TGTGCCACCACGACTAGCTCGGCCGGGGAGCTGTTTTTT.